This T cell receptor (beta chain) comes out of a study of Ad26.COV2.S vaccination and SARS-CoV-2 variants. Specified treatment: about 20 received Ad26.COV2.S at low or high dose, single or two shots; about five received placebo; per-sample allocation not given. Day 63 following the first vaccine or placebo injection was when the samples were taken. A Boston adult aged 18-55 years was the donor. About this clone: Its cognate antigen is unknown. This sample also contains other DNA sequences that code for the same CDR3.

Clones were read by immunoSEQ multiplex PCR, and TCRdb kept only the in-frame ones, dropping some. Among under 600,000 clones listed, 89% were seen once. CDR1 is LGHDT, CDR2 YNNKEL, per germline (reference sequence). Trimming removed 1 base from V and 4 bases from J, with 5 bases in between. The CDR3 runs to 13 residues. Whole-study results and caveats: Breadth of non-spike TCRs did not differ between vaccinees and placebo recipients. Substantial breadth in spike-specific CD8+ and CD4+ T cell responses was reportedly seen after vaccination.

The rearrangement links TRBV3-1 (or the pseudogene TRBV3-2) to TRBJ1-5, with D unclear. Sample: peripheral blood, taken in a trial of Ad26.COV2.S vaccine versus placebo. The sequence was obtained from a person aged 18-65 years who received the Ad26.COV2.S COVID-19 vaccine or a placebo. The CDR3 region has the DNA TGTGCCAGCAGCCAAGGGGAAAATCAGCCCCAGCATTTT. Protein product: CASSQGENQPQHF.